This T cell receptor (beta chain) was retrieved from a study of CD8+CD57+ T cells in acquired aplastic anemia. Trimming cost V 6 bases and J 1 base; bases outside gene matches: 5. This CDR3 is built from 14 residues. Genomic DNA templated the TCR beta VDJ and CDR3 profiling. TCRdb re-called the reads with MiXCR, one entry per CDR3 protein. The sample lists 50,000 or so distinct CDR3 sequences; roughly 60% were seen once. Patients selected for sequencing had displayed CD8+CD57+ cell expansion by flow cytometry. Every patient presented with severe acquired aplastic anemia. V is TRBV12-3 or TRBV12-4 and J is TRBJ2-7; 8 bases match TRBD1. The sequence was obtained from a human donor with aplastic anemia. Input material: sorted CD4+, CD8+, or CD8+CD57+ T cells (not recorded which) from PBMCs. This CDR3 is CASRGTGKSYEQYF. CDR3 sequence (DNA): TGTGCCAGCAGGGGGACAGGAAAATCCTACGAGCAGTACTTC.